The 25 T cell receptor beta chains presented below share a single source sample, sequenced in a study of cytomegalovirus exposure and HLA in healthy donors (TCRdb year 2017). The method behind the library was the immunoSEQ multiplex PCR assay. TCRdb carries this immuneACCESS record with in-frame sequences only. Its versions omit some clonotypes, under half of them owing to an unresolved V gene in the studies checked, with the rest unexplained. Here the sample has 59,000 or so clones; approximately 89% occur a single time. The top ten clonotypes cover about 15% of the sample. Specimen: PBMCs. The receptors here all came from a woman in her late teens or twenties in good health and CMV-seronegative.

This sequence joins TRBV10-3 and TRBJ2-3, with D perhaps matching TRBD2 (6 bases). The CDR3 spans 16 residues. V lost 6 bases to trimming and J lost 1 base, with 17 bases between them. Germline values: CDR1 ENHRY, CDR2 SYGVKD. Written as DNA, the CDR3 is TGTGCCATCAGGGAAGACGGGGGAGGTGGCACAGATACGCAGTATTTT. It codes for CAIREDGGGGTDTQYF.

This chain joins TRBV7-2 and TRBJ2-7; 11 bases are a match to TRBD2. The CDR3 extends over 16 amino acids. The germline CDR1 and CDR2 sequences are SGHTA and FQGNSA. Germline trimming cut 3 bases from V and 2 bases from J; bases unmatched to any gene: 6. The CDR3 sequence is CASSLSGTSGTYEQYF. CDR3 nucleotide sequence: TGTGCCAGCAGCTTGTCCGGGACTAGCGGAACCTACGAGCAGTACTTC.

This chain connects TRBV6-1 to TRBJ1-2; D is possibly TRBD1 (5 bases). Germline values: CDR1 MNHNS, CDR2 SASEGT. The CDR3 contains 14 residues. V was cut by 3 bases and J by 5 bases, with 13 bases left in between. CDR3 residues: CASSEGRVLYGYTF. The CDR3 DNA sequence: TGTGCCAGCAGTGAGGGCAGGGTACTTTATGGCTACACCTTC.

The chain combines TRBV7-2 with TRBJ1-1; D not certain. Looked up from germline, CDR1 is SGHTA and CDR2 is FQGNSA. The length of the CDR3 is 14 residues. The V and J ends lost 1 base and 5 bases respectively, with 11 bases between them. Here the CDR3 reads CASSLEGWRTEAFF. The CDR3 DNA sequence: TGTGCCAGCAGCTTAGAGGGTTGGAGGACTGAAGCTTTCTTT. Using reference TRBV7-2 and TRBJ1-1 for the parts outside the CDR3, the full variable domain is GAGVSQSPSNKVTEKGKDVELRCDPISGHTALYWYRQSLGQGLEFLIYFQGNSAPDKSGLPSDRFSAERTGGSVSTLTIQRTQQEDSAVYLCASSLEGWRTEAFFGQGTRLTVV.

This chain uses TRBV7-2 with TRBJ2-1; possibly TRBD1 for D (5 bases). The V and J ends lost 0 bases and 6 bases respectively, with 15 bases between them. There are 16 residues in the CDR3. Germline V gives CDR1 SGHTA, CDR2 FQGNSA. CDR3: CASSLAVNTGLNEQFF. CDR3 sequence (DNA): TGTGCCAGCAGCTTAGCCGTTAATACAGGCCTCAATGAGCAGTTCTTC.

This chain links TRBV4-3 with TRBJ2-1; 7 bases fit TRBD2. Germline trimming cut 1 base from V and 8 bases from J; bases unmatched to any gene: 5. Germline V lookup: CDR1 LGHNA, CDR2 YSLEER. The CDR3 spans 14 residues. The CDR3 here is CASSQGSGADEQFF. The CDR3 DNA reads as TGCGCCAGCAGCCAAGGGAGCGGGGCGGATGAGCAGTTCTTC.

The chain uses TRBV11-2 and TRBJ2-7, with 7 bases that match TRBD1. J was trimmed by 2 bases and V by 5 bases; bases with no gene match: 18. The CDR3 loop spans 18 amino acids. CDR1 SGHAT and CDR2 FQNNGV come from the germline V gene. The CDR3, as DNA: TGTGCCAGCAGCCACCTCGGCGGCGTGGACAGGCGTCCCTACGAGCAGTACTTC. This sequence encodes CASSHLGGVDRRPYEQYF. The entire variable domain, with the rest obtained from reference TRBV11-2 and TRBJ2-7, is as follows: EAGVAQSPRYKIIEKRQSVAFWCNPISGHATLYWYQQILGQGPKLLIQFQNNGVVDDSQLPKDRFSAERLKGVDSTLKIQPAKLEDSAVYLCASSHLGGVDRRPYEQYFGPGTRLTVT.

The V and J genes are TRBV7-3 and TRBJ2-6; 8 positions agree with TRBD1. Germline V gene lookup returns CDR1 SGHTA and CDR2 FQGTGA. With 3 bases clipped from V and 4 bases from J, the junction kept 5 bases outside the gene matches. The CDR3 runs 16 residues. CDR3: CASSFSQGAGANVLTF. CDR3 in DNA: TGTGCCAGCAGCTTCTCGCAGGGGGCCGGGGCCAACGTCCTGACTTTC.

V gene TRBV5-1 combines with J gene TRBJ2-1, with 7 bases identical to TRBD1. The germline V gene encodes CDR1 SGHRS and CDR2 YFSETQ. The CDR3 runs to 15 residues. V dropped 5 bases and J dropped 7; count of bases not matched to a gene: 12. The CDR3 DNA is TGCGCCAGCAGACTATCTTCGACAGGGATGAATGAGCAGTTCTTC. It is translated as CASRLSSTGMNEQFF.

This chain uses TRBV6-5 with TRBJ2-7; no firm D call. V shed 6 bases and J shed 6 bases, with 12 bases lying between them. This CDR3 spans 12 amino acids. The germline V gene has CDR1 MNHEY and CDR2 SVGAGI. DNA for the CDR3: TGTGCCAGCAGCCGGTGGAGCGCCGAGCAGTACTTC. Translating gives CASSRWSAEQYF.

The chain combines TRBV4-3 with TRBJ2-7; 9 bases align to TRBD1. Germline V gene lookup returns CDR1 LGHNA and CDR2 YSLEER. The J segment lost 2 bases and the V segment lost 3 bases, leaving 8 bases of the junction unmatched. This CDR3 is built from 16 residues. The CDR3 sequence is CASSHATRQGAYEQYF. The CDR3 bases are TGCGCCAGCAGCCATGCCACCCGACAGGGGGCCTACGAGCAGTACTTC.

The rearrangement links TRBV13 to TRBJ2-7; perhaps TRBD2 as D (6 bases). V was shortened by 3 bases and J by 1 base, with 10 bases between the two germline ends. The CDR3 has 14 amino acids. Germline loops: CDR1 PRHDT, CDR2 FYEKMQ (reference sequence). The CDR3 nucleotides read TGTGCCAGCAGCTTGGCGGGGCAGTCCTACGAGCAGTACTTC. Protein sequence: CASSLAGQSYEQYF. Supplemented by reference TRBV13 and TRBJ2-7, the full variable domain reads AAGVIQSPRHLIKEKRETATLKCYPIPRHDTVYWYQQGPGQDPQFLISFYEKMQSDKGSIPDRFSAQQFSDYHSELNMSSLELGDSALYFCASSLAGQSYEQYFGPGTRLTVT.

The sample holds a few counts of this clone. The V gene is TRBV2, the J gene TRBJ1-2, with no clear D. Trimming shortened V by 6 bases and J by 9 bases, and 14 bases separated the two germline ends. Germline V gives CDR1 SNHLY, CDR2 FYNNEI. The CDR3 sequence is 12 residues long. The CDR3 region has the DNA TGTGCCAGCAGCTATAGCCCCGGGAGCTACACCTTC. Residues: CASSYSPGSYTF.

The genes are TRBV28 and TRBJ1-3, with TRBD1 matching 7 bases. V trimming: 7 bases; J trimming: 1 base; junction bases outside the gene matches: 7. This CDR3 is built from 15 residues. The germline CDR1 and CDR2 sequences are MDHEN and SYDVKM. The CDR3, as DNA: TGTGCCAGCACCATCGCAGGGGGTTCTGGAAACACCATATATTTT. This gives the protein CASTIAGGSGNTIYF.

CDR3 residues: CASSEALAGGLADTQYF. The DNA of the CDR3 is TGTGCCAGCAGCGAAGCACTAGCGGGAGGGCTTGCAGATACGCAGTATTTT. This sequence joins TRBV11-2 and TRBJ2-3; 13 bases are a match to TRBD2. The CDR3 contains 17 residues. The ends lost 5 bases at V and 4 bases at J; junction bases unmatched: 9. Germline V lookup: CDR1 SGHAT, CDR2 FQNNGV.

This clone was seen a handful of times. The V call is TRBV19, the J call TRBJ1-2, with D possibly TRBD1 on 5 matching bases. With 9 bases removed from V and 2 bases from J, the gap between germline ends came to 10 bases. This CDR3 contains 12 residues. From germline, CDR1 is LNHDA and CDR2 SQIVND (reference sequence). This CDR3 is CASLDTNYGYTF. The CDR3 bases are TGTGCCAGCCTGGACACGAACTATGGCTACACCTTC.

The chain is built from TRBV28 and TRBJ1-5, with D tentatively TRBD1 (5 bases). Germline V gene lookup returns CDR1 MDHEN and CDR2 SYDVKM. Trimming pared 4 bases from V and 6 bases from J, leaving 10 bases between. This CDR3 region has 13 residues. The CDR3, as DNA: TGTGCCAGCAGTTCCCCGGGGGGTCAGCCCCAGCATTTT. It is translated as CASSSPGGQPQHF.

V gene TRBV28 combines with J gene TRBJ2-5; D not certain. Germline V gene data show CDR1 as MDHEN and CDR2 as SYDVKM. The V end lost 4 bases, the J end lost 4 bases, and 7 bases lay between the germline ends. This CDR3 spans 12 amino acids. DNA for the CDR3: TGTGCCAGCAGTTCAAATGTAGAGACCCAGTACTTC. Translating gives CASSSNVETQYF. The entire variable domain, with the rest obtained from reference TRBV28 and TRBJ2-5, is as follows: DVKVTQSSRYLVKRTGEKVFLECVQDMDHENMFWYRQDPGLGLRLIYFSYDVKMKEKGDIPEGYSVSREKKERFSLILESASTNQTSMYLCASSSNVETQYFGPGTRLLVL.

The J gene is TRBJ1-4, the V gene TRBV5-5; 7 bases align to TRBD1. V lost 1 base to trimming and J lost 0 bases; unmatched junction nucleotides: 3. Per germline, CDR1 SGHKS and CDR2 YYEKEE (reference sequence). The CDR3 totals 16 residues. As DNA, the CDR3 is TGTGCCAGCAGCTTGTTAACAGGGGCAACTAATGAAAAACTGTTTTTT. Protein product: CASSLLTGATNEKLFF.

V usage is TRBV6-1 and J usage is TRBJ1-2; 8 bases are a match to TRBD1. Germline assignment: CDR1 MNHNS and CDR2 SASEGT. Trimming removed 3 bases from V and 4 bases from J; junction bases left unmatched: 7. This CDR3 spans 15 amino acids. In nucleotides, the CDR3 is TGTGCCAGCAGTGACATTCGGACAGGGAGCTATGGCTACACCTTC. Its translation: CASSDIRTGSYGYTF.

This rearrangement joins TRBV6-5 to TRBJ1-2; no clear D. The CDR3 runs to 12 residues. From germline, CDR1 is MNHEY and CDR2 SVGAGI. The V gene lost 4 bases and the J gene lost 10 bases, with 13 bases spanning the gap. CDR3 sequence (DNA): TGTGCCAGCAGTTCTGTTGTCGGGAACTACACCTTC. This translates into CASSSVVGNYTF.

The V and J genes are TRBV9 and TRBJ2-5, with 7 bases lining up with TRBD1. This CDR3 is 14 amino acids long. In germline, CDR1 is SGDLS, CDR2 YYNGEE. Losses at the gene ends were 0 bases for V and 5 bases for J; bases not matched to a gene: 4. CDR3 coding DNA: TGTGCCAGCAGCGTAGAGGGGGCTGGGGAGACCCAGTACTTC. This encodes CASSVEGAGETQYF.

The rearrangement links TRBV19 to TRBJ1-1, with 9 bases aligning to TRBD1. The CDR3 is 13 residues long. J was trimmed by 8 bases and V by 5 bases; bases with no gene match: 6. Per germline, CDR1 LNHDA and CDR2 SQIVND (reference sequence). DNA for the CDR3: TGTGCCAGTAGTGCCCTGGGACAGGGCGAAGCTTTCTTT. As protein: CASSALGQGEAFF.

V is TRBV5-1 and J is TRBJ2-5; 9 bases are a match to TRBD2. Germline lookup yields CDR1 SGHRS and CDR2 YFSETQ. The CDR3 is 15 amino acids. V trimming: 1 base; J trimming: 2 bases; junction bases outside the gene matches: 3. The CDR3 coding sequence is TGCGCCAGCAGCTTGTCTAGCGGGGCGCAAGAGACCCAGTACTTC. Its protein is CASSLSSGAQETQYF.

The rearrangement links TRBV18 to TRBJ2-1; 9 positions agree with TRBD1. CDR3 length: 16 residues. With V trimmed by 3 bases and J by 8 bases, 11 bases remained unmatched. Per germline, CDR1 KGHSH and CDR2 LQKENI. The CDR3 is CASSPIGRQGDYEQFF. CDR3 sequence (DNA): TGTGCCAGCTCACCTATAGGGCGACAGGGGGACTATGAGCAGTTCTTC. Complete variable domain (other parts from reference TRBV18 and TRBJ2-1): NAGVMQNPRHLVRRRGQEARLRCSPMKGHSHVYWYRQLPEEGLKFMVYLQKENIIDESGMPKERFSAEFPKEGPSILRIQQVVRGDSAAYFCASSPIGRQGDYEQFFGPGTRLTVL.